A single sample is the source of the 10 T cell receptor beta chains below, sequenced in a study of early T cells in non-severe SARS-CoV-2 infection. TCRdb re-called the 5' RACE reads through MiXCR, storing one row per CDR3 protein. The repertoire has under 60,000 distinct CDR3 sequences, approximately 9.9% of them found once; the top ten carry less than 25%. The material sequenced was whole blood. Every receptor here comes from an adult who was a healthcare worker with PCR-confirmed SARS-CoV-2 infection or an uninfected control (not recorded which).

The chain couples TRBV20-1 to TRBJ2-7, with D possibly TRBD2 on 5 matching bases. The CDR3 spans 11 residues. V lost 5 bases, J lost 6 bases, and 11 bases lay in between. Germline loops: CDR1 DFQATT, CDR2 SNEGSKA (reference sequence). CDR3 in amino acids: CSAQGGLEQYF. The CDR3 nucleotides are TGCAGTGCTCAAGGAGGACTCGAGCAGTACTTC.

This clonotype was seen repeatedly, ten times or more. This chain connects TRBV29-1 to TRBJ1-1; D is unresolved. Germline V gene data show CDR1 as SQVTM and CDR2 as ANQGSEA. Trimming shortened V by 7 bases and J by 0 bases, and 6 bases separated the two germline ends. The CDR3 is made up of 11 amino acids. The CDR3 loop reads CSARLNTEAFF. DNA of the CDR3: TGCAGCGCACGTCTGAACACTGAAGCTTTCTTT. The complete variable domain, with remaining parts taken from reference TRBV29-1 and TRBJ1-1, reads SAVISQKPSRDICQRGTSLTIQCQVDSQVTMMFWYRQQPGQSLTLIATANQGSEATYESGFVIDKFPISRPNLTFSTLTVSNMSPEDSSIYLCSARLNTEAFFGQGTRLTVV.

This clonotype has at least ten counts. V is TRBV10-3 and J is TRBJ1-2, with D hard to call. This CDR3 region has 14 residues. The V gene lost 3 bases and the J gene lost 1 base, with 9 bases spanning the gap. Germline values: CDR1 ENHRY, CDR2 SYGVKD. CDR3 DNA: TGTGCCATCAGTGAAGTGAAAGATAACTATGGCTACACCTTC. Protein sequence: CAISEVKDNYGYTF.

The chain employs TRBV4-1 and TRBJ1-6; D not certain. Trimming took off 0 bases at V and 10 bases at J, with 7 bases between the two ends. The CDR3 runs 13 residues. Germline CDR1 reads MGHRA; CDR2 reads YSYEKL. CDR3 DNA: TGCGCCAGCAGCCAAGATCTAGGGTCACCCCTCCACTTT. Amino acids: CASSQDLGSPLHF.

The chain recombines TRBV6-5 with TRBJ1-2; no clear D gene. The CDR3 is made up of 12 amino acids. Germline loops: CDR1 MNHEY, CDR2 SVGAGI. V lost 8 bases and J lost 2, with 9 bases in between. This CDR3 is CASSRKNYGYTF. CDR3 coding DNA: TGTGCCAGCTCTCGCAAAAACTATGGCTACACCTTC.

This clonotype came up many times. The rearrangement links TRBV12-3 or TRBV12-4 to TRBJ2-7, with D tentatively TRBD2 (6 bases). This CDR3 region has 17 residues. V was shortened by 8 bases and J by 1 base, with 24 bases between the two germline ends. The CDR3 region is CASDRDSRIGVSYEQYF. DNA for the CDR3: TGTGCCAGCGACCGGGACTCTCGAATTGGGGTTTCCTACGAGCAGTACTTC.

The chain uses TRBV10-3 and TRBJ2-2; D call uncertain. The CDR3 consists of 13 residues. Germline values: CDR1 ENHRY, CDR2 SYGVKD. The ends were cut back, 3 bases at V and 7 bases at J, with 9 bases in the middle. CDR3 nucleotides: TGTGCCATCAGTGAAGGAGCTAACGGGGAGCTGTTTTTT. As protein: CAISEGANGELFF.

This clonotype was picked up a small number of times. This chain links TRBV13 with TRBJ2-7; unclear D gene. V was pared by 2 bases and J by 3 bases, with 11 bases between. Per germline, CDR1 PRHDT and CDR2 FYEKMQ (reference sequence). This CDR3 region has 14 residues. CDR3: CASSLWETGYEQYF. The CDR3 DNA follows: TGTGCCAGCAGCTTATGGGAAACGGGCTACGAGCAGTACTTC. Looking up the rest from reference TRBV13 and TRBJ2-7 gives the full variable domain: AAGVIQSPRHLIKEKRETATLKCYPIPRHDTVYWYQQGPGQDPQFLISFYEKMQSDKGSIPDRFSAQQFSDYHSELNMSSLELGDSALYFCASSLWETGYEQYFGPGTRLTVT.

A word on this clonotype: A read error may explain this, as a much larger clone is one base away. V usage is TRBV7-3 and J usage is TRBJ2-5; D perhaps matches TRBD1 (6 bases). The CDR3 loop spans 13 amino acids. The germline CDR1 and CDR2 sequences are SGHTA and FQGTGA. The CDR3 nucleotides are TGTCCCAGCAGCTTAGGACAGCTAGAGACCCAGTACTTC. Encoded protein: CPSSLGQLETQYF.

This clonotype occurred a few times. The chain has TRBV6-6 and TRBJ1-2; D uncertain. V lost 7 bases, J lost 0 bases, and 12 bases lay in between. Germline V gene sequence: CDR1 MNHNY, CDR2 SVGAGI (reference sequence). The CDR3 has 14 amino acids. CDR3 sequence (DNA): TGTGCCAGCAATGAGGCACAATCTAACTATGGCTACACCTTC. This gives the protein CASNEAQSNYGYTF.